A selection of T cell receptor beta chains follows, all from one sample in a study of T-cell reconstitution after alpha-beta-depleted transplantation in children. MiXCR was run by TCRdb on the PCR reads, yielding one entry per CDR3 protein. The sample consists of roughly 70,000 distinct CDR3 sequences, roughly 4.4% of them appearing once. Sequencing was performed on PBMCs, mostly from graft donor cells, taken 180 days after TCRalphabeta/CD19-depleted stem cell transplant. The receptors here all came from a boy younger than two who had a stem cell transplant for acute myeloid leukemia, so the T cells may come from the graft donor. The CDR3 runs from the conserved cysteine through the conserved F or W. D genes are given only for firm matches. Clone size appears in some rows only: once, few, many, or a class for an expanded clone.

V: TRBV20-1
J: TRBJ2-1
D: .
size: many
CDR3: CSASGQGSYNEQFF
DNA: TGCAGTGCTAGCGGGCAGGGGTCCTACAATGAGCAGTTCTTC

V: TRBV5-1
J: TRBJ2-5
D: .
size: many
CDR3: CASSTRDPRLETQYF
DNA: TGCGCCAGCAGCACCCGGGACCCGCGACTTGAGACCCAGTACTTC

V: TRBV12-3/TRBV12-4
J: TRBJ2-2
D: .
size: many
CDR3: CASSLSSIGELFF
DNA: TGTGCCAGCAGTTTATCGAGCATCGGGGAGCTGTTTTTT

V: TRBV27
J: TRBJ1-1
D: .
size: many
CDR3: CASRTGQNEAFF
DNA: TGTGCCAGCAGAACTGGACAGAATGAAGCTTTCTTT

V: TRBV7-9
J: TRBJ1-1
D: TRBD1
size: many
CDR3: CASSPRTGSNTEAFF
DNA: TGTGCCAGCAGCCCTCGGACAGGGTCGAACACTGAAGCTTTCTTT

V: TRBV6-5
J: TRBJ1-5
D: TRBD1
size: many
CDR3: CASSFGTGGHSNQPQHF
DNA: TGTGCCAGCAGTTTCGGGACAGGGGGTCATAGCAATCAGCCCCAGCATTTT

V: TRBV21-1
J: TRBJ2-7
D: .
size: many
CDR3: CASKNLGRQGASYEQYF
DNA: TGTGCCAGCAAAAACCTGGGGAGACAGGGGGCAAGCTACGAGCAGTACTTC

V: TRBV10-3
J: TRBJ2-1
D: TRBD2
size: .
CDR3: CAMGPGLASPYNEQFF
DNA: TGTGCCATGGGACCGGGACTAGCGAGTCCCTACAATGAGCAGTTCTTC

V: TRBV7-2
J: TRBJ1-4
D: TRBD1
size: many
CDR3: CASSVDRVLTKKLFF
DNA: TGTGCCAGCAGCGTTGACAGGGTCCTGACAAAAAAACTGTTTTTT

V: TRBV4-2
J: TRBJ2-6
D: TRBD2
size: many
CDR3: CASGPRAGEYSGANVLTF
DNA: TGTGCCAGCGGCCCAAGGGCGGGGGAGTACTCTGGGGCCAACGTCCTGACTTTC

V: TRBV19
J: TRBJ1-6
D: TRBD1
size: many
CDR3: CASSIWTGRYNSPLHF
DNA: TGTGCCAGTAGTATCTGGACAGGCCGATATAATTCACCCCTCCACTTT

V: TRBV5-1
J: TRBJ1-2
D: .
size: many
CDR3: CASSLWSDNGYTF
DNA: TGCGCCAGCAGCTTGTGGTCAGACAATGGCTACACCTTC

V: TRBV29-1
J: TRBJ2-3
D: .
size: many
CDR3: CSVGGRGIADTQYF
DNA: TGCAGCGTTGGCGGCAGGGGTATCGCAGATACGCAGTATTTT

V: TRBV6-2/TRBV6-3
J: TRBJ1-4
D: TRBD1
size: many
CDR3: CASSPGTVYEKLFF
DNA: TGTGCCAGCAGTCCCGGGACAGTCTATGAAAAACTGTTTTTT

V: TRBV10-3
J: TRBJ1-2
D: .
size: many
CDR3: CATWDGPLLANYGYTF
DNA: TGTGCCACCTGGGACGGACCCTTATTAGCTAACTATGGCTACACCTTC

V: TRBV3-1
J: TRBJ2-2
D: TRBD1
size: .
CDR3: CASCHNSGQTATGELFF
DNA: TGTGCCTCCTGCCATAACTCGGGACAGACCGCCACCGGGGAGCTGTTTTTT

V: TRBV29-1
J: TRBJ1-3
D: .
size: many
CDR3: CSVGDSSGNTIYF
DNA: TGCAGCGTCGGGGACTCCTCTGGAAACACCATATATTTT

V: TRBV5-1
J: TRBJ2-2
D: .
size: many
CDR3: CASSYPRDSGTGELFF
DNA: TGCGCCAGCAGCTACCCCCGGGATTCGGGCACCGGGGAGCTGTTTTTT

V: TRBV24-1
J: TRBJ2-1
D: TRBD2
size: many
CDR3: CATSALGGSSYNEQFF
DNA: TGTGCCACCAGTGCCTTGGGAGGGAGCTCCTACAATGAGCAGTTCTTC

V: TRBV7-9
J: TRBJ1-2
D: .
size: many
CDR3: CASSLVTGRNGYTF
DNA: TGTGCCAGCAGCTTAGTAACAGGCCGAAATGGCTACACCTTC

V: TRBV15
J: TRBJ2-7
D: TRBD1
size: many
CDR3: CATSGVGWDSDSYEQYF
DNA: TGTGCCACCAGCGGAGTCGGGTGGGACAGTGACTCCTACGAGCAGTACTTC

V: TRBV5-6
J: TRBJ2-3
D: TRBD2
size: many
CDR3: CASSLGLAGDTQYF
DNA: TGTGCCAGCAGCTTGGGGCTAGCGGGCGATACGCAGTATTTT

V: TRBV20-1
J: TRBJ2-2
D: TRBD1
size: many
CDR3: CSASSNRGPHTGELFF
DNA: TGCAGTGCTAGTTCAAACAGGGGGCCACACACCGGGGAGCTGTTTTTT

V: TRBV7-9
J: TRBJ2-5
D: .
size: many
CDR3: CASSLASLEGETQYF
DNA: TGTGCCAGCAGCTTAGCGTCACTTGAGGGAGAGACCCAGTACTTC

V: TRBV12-3/TRBV12-4
J: TRBJ1-2
D: .
size: many
CDR3: CASSTRFLANYGYTF
DNA: TGTGCCAGCAGTACACGTTTTTTAGCTAACTATGGCTACACCTTC

V: TRBV7-8
J: TRBJ1-6
D: .
size: many
CDR3: CASSLGVRDLLNSPLHF
DNA: TGTGCCAGCAGCTTAGGGGTTCGGGACCTCCTTAATTCACCCCTCCACTTT

V: TRBV7-2
J: TRBJ2-6
D: .
size: many
CDR3: CASSLAPTGTGANVLTF
DNA: TGTGCCAGCAGCTTAGCCCCTACAGGGACTGGGGCCAACGTCCTGACTTTC

V: TRBV18
J: TRBJ2-3
D: .
size: many
CDR3: CASSQQWGGTDTQYF
DNA: TGTGCCAGCTCACAGCAATGGGGTGGAACAGATACGCAGTATTTT

V: TRBV4-1
J: TRBJ2-1
D: TRBD1
size: many
CDR3: CASSLERGRNNEQFF
DNA: TGCGCCAGCAGCCTGGAGAGGGGGCGGAACAATGAGCAGTTCTTC

V: TRBV29-1
J: TRBJ2-7
D: TRBD1
size: many
CDR3: CSVVYRDRAYEQYF
DNA: TGCAGCGTTGTATACCGGGACAGGGCCTACGAGCAGTACTTC

V: TRBV29-1
J: TRBJ2-1
D: .
size: many
CDR3: CSVAVADYNEQFF
DNA: TGCAGCGTTGCCGTAGCAGATTACAATGAGCAGTTCTTC

V: TRBV15
J: TRBJ2-3
D: .
size: many
CDR3: CATSREGVSTDTQYF
DNA: TGTGCCACCAGCAGAGAGGGGGTTAGCACAGATACGCAGTATTTT

V: TRBV5-1
J: TRBJ2-5
D: .
size: many
CDR3: CASSLGGGPETQYF
DNA: TGCGCCAGCAGCTTGGGGGGGGGCCCAGAGACCCAGTACTTC

V: TRBV6-2/TRBV6-3
J: TRBJ1-5
D: .
size: many
CDR3: CASSPGPYSNQPQHF
DNA: TGTGCCAGCAGTCCGGGACCTTATAGCAATCAGCCCCAGCATTTT

V: TRBV19
J: TRBJ1-1
D: TRBD1
size: many
CDR3: CASRQDRVGTEAFF
DNA: TGTGCCAGTAGACAGGACAGGGTGGGTACTGAAGCTTTCTTT

V: TRBV7-2
J: TRBJ2-5
D: TRBD2
size: many
CDR3: CASSFPGLARKTQYF
DNA: TGTGCCAGCAGCTTTCCGGGACTAGCGAGGAAGACCCAGTACTTC

V: TRBV4-1
J: TRBJ1-2
D: TRBD1
size: many
CDR3: CASSQDPNRGLNYGYTF
DNA: TGCGCCAGCAGCCAAGATCCAAACAGGGGGCTTAACTATGGCTACACCTTC

V: TRBV29-1
J: TRBJ1-2
D: .
size: many
CDR3: CSVAWSGGLGYTF
DNA: TGCAGCGTCGCTTGGAGCGGGGGGTTAGGCTACACCTTC

V: TRBV12-3/TRBV12-4
J: TRBJ1-3
D: .
size: many
CDR3: CASSLTPGRSGNTIYF
DNA: TGTGCCAGCAGTTTAACGCCGGGCCGCTCTGGAAACACCATATATTTT

V: TRBV7-2
J: TRBJ1-2
D: .
size: many
CDR3: CASSPAGRVLEGYTF
DNA: TGTGCCAGCAGCCCTGCGGGCAGGGTACTAGAAGGCTACACCTTC

V: TRBV29-1
J: TRBJ2-1
D: TRBD1
size: once
CDR3: CSVEVTGPNEQFF
DNA: TGCAGCGTAGAAGTGACAGGGCCCAATGAGCAGTTCTTC

V: TRBV7-3
J: TRBJ2-7
D: .
size: many
CDR3: CASSFKGRGPYEQYF
DNA: TGTGCCAGCAGCTTTAAGGGCAGGGGACCCTACGAGCAGTACTTC

V: TRBV5-5
J: TRBJ1-2
D: .
size: many
CDR3: CASSADSNYGYTF
DNA: TGTGCCAGCAGCGCCGACAGTAACTATGGCTACACCTTC

V: TRBV29-1
J: TRBJ1-1
D: .
size: many
CDR3: CSVHIYAFGGPGTEAFF
DNA: TGCAGCGTGCATATCTATGCCTTCGGGGGACCGGGGACTGAAGCTTTCTTT

V: TRBV11-2
J: TRBJ2-3
D: TRBD2
size: many
CDR3: CASSLTSGGSTDTQYF
DNA: TGTGCCAGCAGCTTGACTAGCGGGGGGAGCACAGATACGCAGTATTTT

V: TRBV7-2
J: TRBJ2-5
D: .
size: many
CDR3: CASSLGDSQETQYF
DNA: TGTGCCAGCAGCTTAGGGGATTCCCAAGAGACCCAGTACTTC

V: TRBV5-1
J: TRBJ2-3
D: .
size: many
CDR3: CASSQDQPEGTDTQYF
DNA: TGCGCCAGCAGCCAAGATCAACCGGAGGGCACAGATACGCAGTATTTT

V: TRBV6-2/TRBV6-3
J: TRBJ2-4
D: .
size: many
CDR3: CASSYVRFRFNPAKNIQYF
DNA: TGTGCCAGCAGTTACGTACGGTTCAGGTTCAATCCGGCCAAAAACATTCAGTACTTC

V: TRBV10-3
J: TRBJ2-3
D: TRBD2
size: many
CDR3: CAISRLASTDTQYF
DNA: TGTGCCATCAGCAGACTAGCTTCCACAGATACGCAGTATTTT

V: TRBV11-2
J: TRBJ2-1
D: .
size: few
CDR3: CASSLVRGYEQFF
DNA: TGTGCCAGCAGCTTAGTCAGGGGCTATGAGCAGTTCTTC

V: TRBV20-1
J: TRBJ2-3
D: TRBD2
size: many
CDR3: CSVLAGGTDTQYF
DNA: TGCAGTGTTCTAGCGGGGGGCACAGATACGCAGTATTTT

V: TRBV10-2
J: TRBJ2-3
D: .
size: many
CDR3: CASSEGQFSTDTQYF
DNA: TGCGCCAGCAGTGAAGGACAGTTTTCCACAGATACGCAGTATTTT

V: TRBV5-4
J: TRBJ1-2
D: .
size: many
CDR3: CASSPFGANYGYTF
DNA: TGTGCCAGCAGCCCCTTTGGGGCCAACTATGGCTACACCTTC

V: TRBV12-3/TRBV12-4
J: TRBJ2-3
D: TRBD2
size: many
CDR3: CASSLYGRESTDTQYF
DNA: TGTGCCAGCAGTTTATATGGGCGGGAGAGCACAGATACGCAGTATTTT

V: TRBV12-3/TRBV12-4
J: TRBJ2-1
D: TRBD1
size: many
CDR3: CASSHTGASINEQFF
DNA: TGTGCCAGCAGCCACACAGGGGCTAGTATCAATGAGCAGTTCTTC

V: TRBV4-3
J: TRBJ1-2
D: TRBD1
size: many
CDR3: CASSQDLGQNYGYTF
DNA: TGCGCCAGCAGCCAAGATCTGGGACAGAACTATGGCTACACCTTC

V: TRBV20-1
J: TRBJ2-1
D: .
size: many
CDR3: CSASPRPYNEQFF
DNA: TGCAGTGCTAGCCCAAGACCGTACAATGAGCAGTTCTTC

V: TRBV9
J: TRBJ2-3
D: .
size: many
CDR3: CASSVNPISAAGDTQYF
DNA: TGTGCCAGCAGCGTAAATCCGATCTCGGCGGCGGGCGATACGCAGTATTTT

V: TRBV7-9
J: TRBJ2-3
D: TRBD1
size: many
CDR3: CASSIGQGSDTQYF
DNA: TGTGCCAGCAGCATCGGACAGGGTTCAGATACGCAGTATTTT